This T cell receptor beta chain was identified during a study of regulatory T cells in long-lasting Graves disease. CDR1 MGHRA and CDR2 YSYEKL come from the germline V gene. The ends were cut back, 4 bases at V and 0 bases at J, with 10 bases in the middle. The CDR3 extends over 15 amino acids. According to the study, TCR beta libraries were built with iRepertoire HTBI primers and CDR3-region Arm-PCR. TCRdb processed the multiplex PCR reads anew with MiXCR; each CDR3 protein has one entry. The sample holds 310,000 or so distinct CDR3 sequences, around a fifth seen once. Described time point: persistent/refractory GD, antithyroid drugs over 5 years with positive TRAb. RNA isolated from PBMCs was used to make the TCR library.

This TCR was sampled from a female donor with Graves disease. This chain links TRBV4-1 with TRBJ1-5; D gene unclear. This specimen consisted of peripheral blood mononuclear cells (PBMCs), obtained when the disease was refractory, from a patient treated with antithyroid drugs. The CDR3, as DNA: TGCGCCAGCAGCCCGGTCCCTTATAGCAATCAGCCCCAGCATTTT. It is translated as CASSPVPYSNQPQHF.